The present T cell receptor (beta chain) was sequenced within a study of CD8 T cells in Susac syndrome. The germline V gene encodes CDR1 MGHRA and CDR2 YSYEKL. Trimming removed 1 base from V and 4 bases from J; junction bases left unmatched: 3. This CDR3 is 16 amino acids long. Random hexamers primed reverse transcription of 0.5 to 1 ug RNA. The method of amplification for TCR beta CDR3 was immunoSEQ multiplex PCR, covering 54 Vbeta and 13 Jbeta. Each CDR3 protein is one row after TCRdb ran MiXCR on the immunoSEQ multiplex PCR reads. This sample has about 240,000 distinct CDR3 sequences, with about 95% found just once. CD8+ and CD4+ T cells from blood underwent TCR beta sequencing, which was carried out in a high-throughput format. TEMRA cells were FACS-enriched, unlike CD8+ and CD4+ T cells, which were negatively isolated.

The sample consisted of CD4+ T cells from PBMCs. This TCR was recovered from a human donor with Susac syndrome. The genes are TRBV4-1 and TRBJ2-5; 13 bases map to TRBD2. The CDR3 DNA follows: TGCGCCAGCAGCCAAGTTGGACTAGCGGGAGTAGAGACCCAGTACTTC. The encoded protein is CASSQVGLAGVETQYF.